The source of this T cell receptor (beta chain) is a study of blood T cells in healthy people across ages (dated by TCRdb to about 2015). Study-level background: Template switching captured roughly one uniquely barcoded TCR beta cDNA molecule per two T cells in model experiments. Using deep sequencing normalized with unique cDNA molecular identifiers, the study measured how TCR beta repertoire diversity changes with age. Four age groups were formed from the donors: young (average approximately 15 years), middle-aged (approximately 39), aged (62) and long-lived (about 80). To avoid experimental bias, donors of different ages were distributed randomly across sequencing lanes. Two additional independent replicas of 1 million unique cDNA reads from the same blood draw were analyzed for two donors (one aged 18 to 30 and one aged 80 or older).

Concerning this clonotype itself: What this receptor recognizes is not known. Base qualities were left out, and no much larger clone turns up one base away.

CDR1 and CDR2, looked up from the germline V gene (reference sequence), are DFQATT and SNEGSKA. Trimming leaves V shorter by 3 bases and J shorter by 8 bases, with the junction holding 8 bases beyond the gene matches. There are 13 amino acids in the CDR3, from cysteine to phenylalanine inclusive. The only DNA kept is the CDR3, 39 bases in frame from the first base. Library generation was performed with 5' RACE. The instrument was an Illumina HiSeq 2500. A second roughly 7 to 11 cycle PCR used a sample-barcoded 5' primer and a J-beta primer mix. A template-switch 5' adaptor carrying 12 random nucleotides introduced a unique molecular identifier onto each TCR beta cDNA molecule. At least 3 million CDR3-containing paired-end reads were obtained from each sample. First-strand cDNA synthesis was performed from all RNA using the Mint cDNA synthesis kit, with priming by a TRBC-specific oligonucleotide. Following uracil-DNA glycosylase treatment, a first 18-cycle PCR with universal primers M1SS and BC2_uni_R was performed on all cDNA. The authors processed their data as follows. For normalization, 1 million high-quality reads were randomly selected from each sample, with every read carrying a distinct molecular identifier. Instead of being binned into consensus sequences, reads with shared molecular identifiers were discarded. CDR3 identification, clonotype clustering and error correction used MiTCR with a Q25 quality threshold and the strictest error-elimination algorithm. A nonparametric unseen species model using Euler transformation provided a lower-bound estimate of total TCR beta diversity. TCRdb took the public reads, trimmed them with fastp at Q25, ran MiXCR for clone calling and kept in-frame beta chains. Each entry merges the rows of one CDR3 protein and shows their most common DNA and genes. In this record, the V and J calls reflect TCRdb's handling and not the investigators' own analysis. The sample records roughly 860,000 distinct CDR3 sequences, about 62% of which are singletons. 28% of the sample is held by the ten biggest clonotypes.

The roughly 39 donors, aged 6 to 90 years, were systemically healthy Caucasian individuals from Russia. Each donor gave ten milliliters of peripheral blood, collected into EDTA-treated Vacutainer tubes. Ficoll-Paque density-gradient centrifugation was used to isolate PBMCs, with at least 6 million per sample. Trizol reagent was used to extract total RNA from PBMCs, with at least 5.5 micrograms per sample. The percentages of naive CD45RAhigh/CD27high T cells were determined by flow cytometry on a PBMC aliquot from every donor. What the work shows at the level of the full study, not this receptor alone: Observed TCR beta diversity per million T cells fell roughly linearly with age, and a significant reduction was already apparent by age about 38. Bulk unsorted PBMC profiling prevented conclusive comparison of naive and antigen-experienced compartments. Because the CMV infection status of the donors was unknown, age-related changes in expanded clonotypes may potentially have been confounded. Compared with the aged group, the long-lived group had more naive CD4+ T cells, fewer expanded clones and increased TCR diversity, suggesting age selection. Estimates of total diversity based on one million sequenced T cells were regarded as lower bounds and as underestimates. The percentage of naive T cells measured by flow cytometry correlated strongly with observed TCR beta diversity.

The sequenced material came from blood. The TCR sequence derives from a man under 40 in good health. Recombination linked TRBV20-1 to TRBJ1-2, with TRBD1 identical over 8 junction bases. CDR3 loop: CSASHGTGGGYTF. Read as DNA, the sequence is TGCAGTGCTAGCCACGGGACAGGCGGGGGCTACACCTTC.